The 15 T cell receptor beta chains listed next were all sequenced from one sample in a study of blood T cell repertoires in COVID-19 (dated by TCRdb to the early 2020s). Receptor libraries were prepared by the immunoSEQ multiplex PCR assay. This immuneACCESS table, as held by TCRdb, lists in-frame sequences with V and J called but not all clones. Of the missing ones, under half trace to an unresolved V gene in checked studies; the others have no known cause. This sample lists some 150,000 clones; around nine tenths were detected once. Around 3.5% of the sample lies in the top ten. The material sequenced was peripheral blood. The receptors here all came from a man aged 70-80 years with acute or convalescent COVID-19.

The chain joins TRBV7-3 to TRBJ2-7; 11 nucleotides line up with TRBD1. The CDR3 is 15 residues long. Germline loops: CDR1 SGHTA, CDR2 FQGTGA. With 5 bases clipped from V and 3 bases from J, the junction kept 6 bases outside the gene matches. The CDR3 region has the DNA TGTGCCAGCAGCCAGAGCGGGACAGGGGGCTACGAGCAGTACTTC. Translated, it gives CASSQSGTGGYEQYF.

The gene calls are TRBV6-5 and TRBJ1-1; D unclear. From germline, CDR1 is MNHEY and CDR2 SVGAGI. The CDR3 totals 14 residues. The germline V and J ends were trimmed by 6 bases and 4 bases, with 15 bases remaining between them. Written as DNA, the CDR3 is TGTGCCAGCAGAGACAAACCCATGGGCACTGAAGCTTTCTTT. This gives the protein CASRDKPMGTEAFF.

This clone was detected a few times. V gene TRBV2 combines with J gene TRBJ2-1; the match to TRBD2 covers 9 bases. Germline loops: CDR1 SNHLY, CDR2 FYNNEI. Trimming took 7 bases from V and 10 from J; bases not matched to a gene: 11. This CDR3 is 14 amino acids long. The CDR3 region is CASKGGRAWEEQFF. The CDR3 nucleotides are TGTGCCAGCAAGGGCGGGAGGGCCTGGGAAGAGCAGTTCTTC.

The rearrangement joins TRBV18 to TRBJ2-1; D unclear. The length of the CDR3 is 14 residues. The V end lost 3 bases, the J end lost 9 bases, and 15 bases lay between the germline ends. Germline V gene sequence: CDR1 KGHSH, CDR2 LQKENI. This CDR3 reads CASSPRPETGEQFF. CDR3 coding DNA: TGTGCCAGCTCACCTCGGCCAGAGACGGGTGAGCAGTTCTTC.

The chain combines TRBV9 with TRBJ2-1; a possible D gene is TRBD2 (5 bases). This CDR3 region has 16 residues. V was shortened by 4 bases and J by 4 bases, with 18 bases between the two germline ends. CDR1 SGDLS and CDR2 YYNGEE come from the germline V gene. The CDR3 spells CASSPGEGTDYNEQFF. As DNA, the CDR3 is TGTGCCAGCAGCCCAGGAGAGGGAACAGATTACAATGAGCAGTTCTTC. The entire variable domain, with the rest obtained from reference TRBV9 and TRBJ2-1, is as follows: DSGVTQTPKHLITATGQRVTLRCSPRSGDLSVYWYQQSLDQGLQFLIQYYNGEERAKGNILERFSAQQFPDLHSELNLSSLELGDSALYFCASSPGEGTDYNEQFFGPGTRLTVL.

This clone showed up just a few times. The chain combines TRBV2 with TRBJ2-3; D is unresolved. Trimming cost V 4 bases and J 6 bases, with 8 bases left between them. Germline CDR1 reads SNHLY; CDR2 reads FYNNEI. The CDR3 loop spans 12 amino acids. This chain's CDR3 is CASSVPGDTQYF. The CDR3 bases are TGTGCCAGCAGTGTGCCAGGCGATACGCAGTATTTT.

The CDR3 loop reads CASKKTSGSTGELFF. DNA for the CDR3: TGTGCCAGTAAAAAGACTAGCGGGTCCACCGGGGAGCTGTTTTTT. The chain joins TRBV19 to TRBJ2-2; 10 positions match TRBD2. J was trimmed by 4 bases and V by 7 bases; bases with no gene match: 6. Germline CDR1 and CDR2: LNHDA and SQIVND (reference sequence). This CDR3 has 15 residues.

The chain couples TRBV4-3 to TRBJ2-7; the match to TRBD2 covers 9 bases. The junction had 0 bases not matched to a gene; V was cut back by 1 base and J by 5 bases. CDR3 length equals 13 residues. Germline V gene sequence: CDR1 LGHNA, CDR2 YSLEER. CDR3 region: CASSQASGDEQYF. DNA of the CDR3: TGCGCCAGCAGCCAAGCTAGCGGGGACGAGCAGTACTTC.

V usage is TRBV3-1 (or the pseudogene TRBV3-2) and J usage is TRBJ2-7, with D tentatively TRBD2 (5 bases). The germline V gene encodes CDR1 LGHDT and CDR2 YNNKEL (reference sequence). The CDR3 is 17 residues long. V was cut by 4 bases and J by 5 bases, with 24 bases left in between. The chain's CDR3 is CASSPYTRISIQDEQYF. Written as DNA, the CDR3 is TGTGCCAGCAGCCCATATACTAGAATTTCGATTCAGGACGAGCAGTACTTC.

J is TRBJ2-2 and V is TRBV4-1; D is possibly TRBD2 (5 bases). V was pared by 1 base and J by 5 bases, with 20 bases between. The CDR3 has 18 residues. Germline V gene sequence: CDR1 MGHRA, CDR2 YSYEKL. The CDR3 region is CASSQGVVGGRGTGELFF. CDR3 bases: TGCGCCAGCAGCCAAGGGGTTGTCGGAGGAAGAGGGACCGGGGAGCTGTTTTTT.

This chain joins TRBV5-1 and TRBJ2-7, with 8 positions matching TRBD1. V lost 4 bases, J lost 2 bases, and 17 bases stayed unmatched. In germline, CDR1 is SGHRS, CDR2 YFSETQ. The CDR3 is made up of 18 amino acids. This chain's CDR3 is CASSPLLPDRASTYEQYF. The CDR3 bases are TGCGCCAGCAGCCCACTACTACCGGACAGGGCCTCAACCTACGAGCAGTACTTC.

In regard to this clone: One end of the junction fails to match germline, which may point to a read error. The chain's CDR3 is CASSDVGGRAYNEQFF. The CDR3 DNA follows: TGTGCCAGCAGTGATGTCGGCGGGAGGGCCTATAATGAGCAGTTCTTC. The chain uses TRBV25-1 and TRBJ2-1; TRBD2 matches 9 bases. Germline-derived CDR1 and CDR2 are MGHDK and SYGVNS. The CDR3 length is 16 residues.

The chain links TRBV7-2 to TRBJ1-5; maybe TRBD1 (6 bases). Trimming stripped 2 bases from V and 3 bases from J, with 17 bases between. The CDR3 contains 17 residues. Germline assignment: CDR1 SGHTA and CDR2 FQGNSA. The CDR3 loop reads CASSLMGAGLNNQPQHF. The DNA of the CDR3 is TGTGCCAGCAGCTTAATGGGGGCAGGGTTGAACAATCAGCCCCAGCATTTT.

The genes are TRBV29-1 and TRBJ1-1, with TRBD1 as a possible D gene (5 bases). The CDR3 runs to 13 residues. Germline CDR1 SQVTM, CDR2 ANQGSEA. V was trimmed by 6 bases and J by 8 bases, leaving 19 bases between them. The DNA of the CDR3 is TGCAGCGTCGGGGGGAAGACGGGGCCCGAAGCTTTCTTT. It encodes CSVGGKTGPEAFF.

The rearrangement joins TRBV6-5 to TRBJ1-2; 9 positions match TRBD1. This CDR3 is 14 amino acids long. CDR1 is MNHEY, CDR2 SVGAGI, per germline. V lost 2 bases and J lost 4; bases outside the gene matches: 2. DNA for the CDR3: TGTGCCAGCAGTTACGGGACAGGGATCTATGGCTACACCTTC. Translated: CASSYGTGIYGYTF.